A selection of T cell receptor beta chains follows, all from one sample in a study of blood T cell repertoires in COVID-19. Some clones are missing from TCRdb's copy, which holds only in-frame ones; the method was immunoSEQ multiplex PCR. The sample lists 95,000 to 150,000 clones; roughly 90% were seen once. Sequencing was carried out using peripheral blood. The receptors stem from a man aged 40-49 years with acute or convalescent COVID-19. Both conserved end residues are part of each CDR3. D genes are given only for firm matches. Clone size is given for some rows only: seen once, a few or many times, or a class if the clone is expanded.

D	size	V	J	length	DNA	CDR3
TRBD2	once	TRBV6-4	TRBJ2-2	14	TGTGCCAGCAGAGCGGGGGGAGACACCGGGGAGCTGTTTTTT	CASRAGGDTGELFF
-	-	TRBV6-1	TRBJ1-5	17	TGTGCCAGCAGTGAAGCGCGTTTCCAGGGGTCGCGACAGCCCCAGCATTTT	CASSEARFQGSRQPQHF
-	many	TRBV5-1	TRBJ1-3	17	TGCGCCAGCAGCTTGGCCTCAGGGTTTGGGTCTGGAAACACCATATATTTT	CASSLASGFGSGNTIYF
-	-	TRBV30	TRBJ1-3	13	TGTGCCTGGCGGGTTCGCTCTGGAAACACCATATATTTT	CAWRVRSGNTIYF
TRBD1	-	TRBV7-9	TRBJ2-7	14	TGTGCCAGCAGCCCCCGTGAGGGGGCGAGCGAGCAGTACTTC	CASSPREGASEQYF
TRBD1	-	TRBV5-1	TRBJ1-2	15	TGCGCCAGCAGCTTGGGTGGACAGGGAAACTATGGCTACACCTTC	CASSLGGQGNYGYTF
-	once	TRBV19	TRBJ2-2	13	TGTGCCACAGGGCCGCCGGCGACCGGGGAGCTGTTTTTT	CATGPPATGELFF
-	-	TRBV7-8	TRBJ1-3	13	TGTGCCAGCAGCTTGGACACCAGGAACACCATATATTTT	CASSLDTRNTIYF
-	-	TRBV2	TRBJ1-6	13	TGCGCCAGCAGTTGGGGGGGCAATTCACCCCTCCACTTT	CASSWGGNSPLHF
TRBD1	-	TRBV6-5	TRBJ1-5	15	TGTGCCAGCATTGGCCCGGGACAGTACAATCAGCCCCAGCATTTT	CASIGPGQYNQPQHF
-	once	TRBV12-3/TRBV12-4	TRBJ2-5	13	TGTGCCAGCAGGTCTCAGGTACAAGAGACCCAGTACTTC	CASRSQVQETQYF
-	-	TRBV7-8	TRBJ2-3	14	TGTGCCAGCAGCCCCCGTGGGAGGACAGATACGCAGTATTTT	CASSPRGRTDTQYF
-	-	TRBV27	TRBJ1-5	15	TGTGCCAGCCAATCGCACCTATATAGCAATCAGCCCCAGCATTTT	CASQSHLYSNQPQHF
-	-	TRBV5-6	TRBJ2-7	13	TGTGCCAGCAGCTCGTCCCTCTCCTACGAGCAGTACTTC	CASSSSLSYEQYF
TRBD1	-	TRBV6-1	TRBJ1-2	15	TGTGCCAGCAGTGACAGACAGGGTCGGAACTATGGCTACACCTTC	CASSDRQGRNYGYTF
TRBD1	-	TRBV4-1	TRBJ2-3	16	TGCGCCAGCAGCCAAGGACAGGGCGTCCGAACAGATACGCAGTATTTT	CASSQGQGVRTDTQYF
-	-	TRBV6-7	TRBJ1-4	16	TGTGCCAGCAGTTACTTCGTTCTCCTAGTTCGTGAAAAACTGTTTTTT	CASSYFVLLVREKLFF
TRBD1	-	TRBV5-6	TRBJ1-1	14	TGTGCCAGCAGCAGGGCAGGGGGGAACACTGAAGCTTTCTTT	CASSRAGGNTEAFF
-	few	TRBV6-5	TRBJ1-1	13	TGTGCCAGCACCAGGACAAGAAACACTGAAGCTTTCTTT	CASTRTRNTEAFF
-	-	TRBV2	TRBJ1-5	15	TGTGCCAGCTCGGCAGAGAAGGGGATGTTTCAGCCCCAGCATTTT	CASSAEKGMFQPQHF
TRBD1	-	TRBV6-5	TRBJ2-1	13	TGTGCCAGCAGCCCGACAGGGGTCAATGAGCAGTTCTTC	CASSPTGVNEQFF
TRBD1	-	TRBV19	TRBJ1-1	13	TGTGCCAGTACCTCCCAGGGGGAGACTGAAGCTTTCTTT	CASTSQGETEAFF
-	-	TRBV9	TRBJ2-2	14	TGTGCCAGCAGCGCCGCGACTGGCACCGGGGAGCTGTTTTTT	CASSAATGTGELFF